The present T cell receptor beta chain was sequenced within a study of cytomegalovirus exposure and HLA in healthy donors. Study background: Across 300 to 400 genotyped donors, around 82% landed in the Caucasian-associated ancestry cluster.

The PCR used 60 Vbeta and 13 Jbeta primers. The table came from immunoSEQ multiplex PCR; TCRdb's copy has only in-frame clones and leaves some out. Reported are about 67,000 clones; the ten largest clones contain less than 20%. Whole-study findings and limits: Later, TCR association rates were found to vary by HLA locus, highest for DRB1 and lowest for HLA-C. Published work reported that the classifier diagnosed cytomegalovirus status with high specificity and sensitivity. One cluster of highly shared sequence variants probably arose as a sequencing artifact.

Note on this clone: The antigen remains undetermined.

This TCR was recovered from a boy younger than 18 in good health and CMV-seronegative. The sample consisted of PBMCs.

Here the CDR3 reads CASSPLGTEAFF. CDR3 coding DNA: TGTGCCAGCTCACCTCTCGGCACTGAAGCTTTCTTT. This chain joins TRBV18 and TRBJ1-1; D is ambiguous. Trimming cost V 3 bases and J 4 bases, with 6 bases left between them. CDR1 KGHSH and CDR2 LQKENI come from the germline V gene. The CDR3 extends over 12 amino acids.